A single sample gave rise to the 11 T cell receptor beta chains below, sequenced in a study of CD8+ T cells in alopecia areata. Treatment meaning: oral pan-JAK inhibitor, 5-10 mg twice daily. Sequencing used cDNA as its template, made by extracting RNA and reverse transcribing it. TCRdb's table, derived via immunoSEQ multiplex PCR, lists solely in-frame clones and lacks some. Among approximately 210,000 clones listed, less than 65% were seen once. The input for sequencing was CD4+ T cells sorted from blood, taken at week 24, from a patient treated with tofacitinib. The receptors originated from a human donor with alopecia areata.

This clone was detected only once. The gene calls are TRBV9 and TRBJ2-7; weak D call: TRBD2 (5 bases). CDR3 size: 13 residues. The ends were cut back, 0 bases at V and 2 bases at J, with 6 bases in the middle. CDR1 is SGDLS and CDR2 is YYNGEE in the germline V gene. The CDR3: CASSVAGAYEQYF. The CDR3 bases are TGTGCCAGCAGCGTAGCCGGGGCCTACGAGCAGTACTTC.

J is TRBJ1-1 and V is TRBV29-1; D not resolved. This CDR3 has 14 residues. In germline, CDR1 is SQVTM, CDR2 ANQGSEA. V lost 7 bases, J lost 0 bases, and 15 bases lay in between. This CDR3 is CSGAMGLLNTEAFF. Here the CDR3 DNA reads TGCAGCGGTGCTATGGGGTTGCTGAACACTGAAGCTTTCTTT.

CDR3 nucleotide sequence: TGCGCCAGCAGCCAAGTAGGGGGCACAGATACGCAGTATTTT. Protein sequence: CASSQVGGTDTQYF. The rearrangement joins TRBV4-3 to TRBJ2-3, with a tentative D call TRBD1 (5 bases). CDR1 is LGHNA and CDR2 is YSLEER in the germline V gene. V lost 1 base and J lost 1, with 6 bases in between. This CDR3 is 14 amino acids long.

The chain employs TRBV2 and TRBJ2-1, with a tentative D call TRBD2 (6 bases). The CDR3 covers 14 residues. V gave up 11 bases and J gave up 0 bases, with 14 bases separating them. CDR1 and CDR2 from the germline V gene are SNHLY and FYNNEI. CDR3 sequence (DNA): TGTGCCCTCATCCTGGGGGGCTCCTACAATGAGCAGTTCTTC. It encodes CALILGGSYNEQFF. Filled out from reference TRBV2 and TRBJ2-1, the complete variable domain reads EPEVTQTPSHQVTQMGQEVILRCVPISNHLYFYWYRQILGQKVEFLVSFYNNEISEKSEIFDDQFSVERPDGSNFTLKIRSTKLEDSAMYFCALILGGSYNEQFFGPGTRLTVL.

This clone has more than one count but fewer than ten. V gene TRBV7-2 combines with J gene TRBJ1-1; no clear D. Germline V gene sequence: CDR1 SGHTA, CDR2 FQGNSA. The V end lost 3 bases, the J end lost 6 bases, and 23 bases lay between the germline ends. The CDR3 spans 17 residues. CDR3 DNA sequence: TGTGCCAGCAGCTTCGCAATAGCCGGTACTTTTTCGGCTGAAGCTTTCTTT. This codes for CASSFAIAGTFSAEAFF.

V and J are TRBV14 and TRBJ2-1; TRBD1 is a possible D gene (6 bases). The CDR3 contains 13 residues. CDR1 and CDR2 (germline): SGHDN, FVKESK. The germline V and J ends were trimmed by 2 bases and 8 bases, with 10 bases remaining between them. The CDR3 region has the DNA TGTGCCAGCAGCCAAATCAGGGGTCATGAGCAGTTCTTC. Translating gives CASSQIRGHEQFF.

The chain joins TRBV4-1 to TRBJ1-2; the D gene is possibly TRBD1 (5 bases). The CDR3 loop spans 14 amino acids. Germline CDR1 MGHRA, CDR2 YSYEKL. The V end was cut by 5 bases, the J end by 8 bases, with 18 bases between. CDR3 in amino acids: CASSTPGTKFGYTF. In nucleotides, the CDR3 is TGCGCCAGCAGCACCCCCGGGACCAAGTTCGGCTACACCTTC.

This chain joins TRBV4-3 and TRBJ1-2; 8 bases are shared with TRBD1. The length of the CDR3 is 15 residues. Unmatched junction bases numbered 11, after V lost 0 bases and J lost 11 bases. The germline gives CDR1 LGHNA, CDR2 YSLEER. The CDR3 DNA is TGCGCCAGCAGCCAAGATGAAGGAAGGACAGGGCATTACACCTTC. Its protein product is CASSQDEGRTGHYTF.

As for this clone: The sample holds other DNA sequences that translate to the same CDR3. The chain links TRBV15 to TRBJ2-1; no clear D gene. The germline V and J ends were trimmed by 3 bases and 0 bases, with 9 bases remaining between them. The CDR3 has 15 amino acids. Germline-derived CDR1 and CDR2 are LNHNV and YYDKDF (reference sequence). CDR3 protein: CATSRTVGSYNEQFF. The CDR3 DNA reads TGTGCCACCAGCAGGACGGTGGGCTCCTACAATGAGCAGTTCTTC.

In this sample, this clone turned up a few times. CDR3 in DNA: TGTGCCAGCAGCTTTGACGACAAACGGGCTTTCTTT. It codes for CASSFDDKRAFF. The rearrangement links TRBV5-6 to TRBJ1-1; no firm D call. Trimming left V 2 bases short and J 11 bases short, with 13 bases between. CDR1 SGHDT and CDR2 YYEEEE come from the germline V gene. The CDR3 has 12 amino acids.

DNA of the CDR3: TGCGCCAGCAGCCAGGACGGAACTCCCTACGAGCAGTACTTC. Protein: CASSQDGTPYEQYF. The V gene is TRBV5-1, the J gene TRBJ2-7; D gene unclear. Germline V lookup: CDR1 SGHRS, CDR2 YFSETQ. This CDR3 region has 14 residues. V dropped 4 bases and J dropped 2 bases, with 13 bases sitting between them.